This TCR beta chain was sequenced for a study of identical twins. Study-wide results and limits: One should note that invariant MAIT and iNKT cells could partly confound zero-insertion analyses.

The CDR3 totals 16 residues. Germline CDR1 MGHRA, CDR2 YSYEKL. V lost 0 bases and J lost 6; bases outside the gene matches: 7. A note on this clonotype: Its target is not known.

Unique molecular identifiers were present on cDNA, and template switching added a universal primer site. MiXCR, applied by TCRdb to the 5' RACE reads, yields one record per CDR3 protein. Counted here are 690,000 or so distinct CDR3 sequences, approximately 6.1% occurring once; the ten biggest clones make up about 2%. The chain is built from TRBV4-1 and TRBJ1-5, with 8 bases that match TRBD1. The TCR was taken from a man between 18 and 29 years old in good health. Sequenced sample: naive T cells sorted from blood. CDR3 DNA: TGCGCCAGCAGCCAAGATTTTGCAGGGGGCTCTCAGCCCCAGCATTTT. Amino acid sequence: CASSQDFAGGSQPQHF.